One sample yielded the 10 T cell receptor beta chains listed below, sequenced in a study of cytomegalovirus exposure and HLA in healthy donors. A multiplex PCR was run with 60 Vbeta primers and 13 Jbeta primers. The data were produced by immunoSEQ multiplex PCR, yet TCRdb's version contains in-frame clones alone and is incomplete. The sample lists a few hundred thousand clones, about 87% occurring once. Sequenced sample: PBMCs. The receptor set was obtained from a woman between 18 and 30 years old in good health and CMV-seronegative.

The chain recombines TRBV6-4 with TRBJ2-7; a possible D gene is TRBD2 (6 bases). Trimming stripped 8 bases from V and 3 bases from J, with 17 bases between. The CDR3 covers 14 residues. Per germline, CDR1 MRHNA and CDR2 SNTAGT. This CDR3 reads CASSKTSRLYEQYF. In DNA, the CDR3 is TGTGCCAGCTCCAAGACTAGTCGCCTCTACGAGCAGTACTTC.

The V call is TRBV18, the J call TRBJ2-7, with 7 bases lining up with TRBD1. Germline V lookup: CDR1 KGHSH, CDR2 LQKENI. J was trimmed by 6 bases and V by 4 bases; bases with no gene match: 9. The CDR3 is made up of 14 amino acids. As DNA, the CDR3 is TGTGCCAGCTCACAACCCGACAGGGTTAGCGAGCAGTACTTC. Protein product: CASSQPDRVSEQYF.

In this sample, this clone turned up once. DNA of the CDR3: TGTGCCAGCAGTTACTCGATCAACCAGGGGTCCTACGAGCAGTACTTC. Its translation: CASSYSINQGSYEQYF. The chain joins TRBV6-5 to TRBJ2-5, with D perhaps TRBD1 (6 bases). TRBJ2-7 matches the DNA end more closely, so the J call is doubtful. Looked up from germline, CDR1 is MNHEY and CDR2 is SVGAGI. This CDR3 has 16 residues.

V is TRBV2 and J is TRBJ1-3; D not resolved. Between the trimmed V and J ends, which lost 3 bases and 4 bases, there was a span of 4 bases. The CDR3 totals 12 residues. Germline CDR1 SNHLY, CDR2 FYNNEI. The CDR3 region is CASSDPGNTIYF. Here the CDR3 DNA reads TGTGCCAGCAGTGATCCAGGAAACACCATATATTTT.

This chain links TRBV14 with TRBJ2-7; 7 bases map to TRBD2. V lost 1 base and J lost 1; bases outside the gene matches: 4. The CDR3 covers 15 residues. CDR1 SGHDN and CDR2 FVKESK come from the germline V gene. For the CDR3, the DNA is TGTGCCAGCAGCCAAGGGGTGGGGGGGTCCTACGAGCAGTACTTC. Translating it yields CASSQGVGGSYEQYF.

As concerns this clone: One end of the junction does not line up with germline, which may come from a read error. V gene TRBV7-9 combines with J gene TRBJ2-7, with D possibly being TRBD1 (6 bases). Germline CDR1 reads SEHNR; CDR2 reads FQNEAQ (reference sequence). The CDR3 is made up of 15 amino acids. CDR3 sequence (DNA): TGTTCCAGCAGCTTATTGTGGGGGCCGTCCTACGAGCAGTACTTC. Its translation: CSSSLLWGPSYEQYF.

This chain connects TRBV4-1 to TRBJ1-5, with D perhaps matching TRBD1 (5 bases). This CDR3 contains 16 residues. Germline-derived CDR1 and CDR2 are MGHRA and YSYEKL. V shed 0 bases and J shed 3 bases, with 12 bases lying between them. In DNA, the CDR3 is TGCGCCAGCAGCCAAGACCCGAGCAGGGACAATCAGCCCCAGCATTTT. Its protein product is CASSQDPSRDNQPQHF.

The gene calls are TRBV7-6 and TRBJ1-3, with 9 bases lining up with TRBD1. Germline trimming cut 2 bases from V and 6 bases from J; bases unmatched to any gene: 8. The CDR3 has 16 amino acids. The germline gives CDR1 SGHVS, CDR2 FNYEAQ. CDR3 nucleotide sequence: TGTGCCAGCAGCTTACCTCCTGACAGGGGGGAAAACACCATATATTTT. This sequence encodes CASSLPPDRGENTIYF. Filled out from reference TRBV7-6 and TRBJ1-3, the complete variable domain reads GAGVSQSPRYKVTKRGQDVALRCDPISGHVSLYWYRQALGQGPEFLTYFNYEAQQDKSGLPNDRFSAERPEGSISTLTIQRTEQRDSAMYRCASSLPPDRGENTIYFGEGSWLTVV.

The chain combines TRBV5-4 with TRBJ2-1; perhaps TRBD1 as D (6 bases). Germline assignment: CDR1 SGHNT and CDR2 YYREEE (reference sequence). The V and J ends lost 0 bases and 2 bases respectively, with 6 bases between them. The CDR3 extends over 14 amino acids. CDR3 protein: CASSLGGPYNEQFF. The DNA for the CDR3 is TGTGCCAGCAGCTTGGGGGGGCCCTACAATGAGCAGTTCTTC. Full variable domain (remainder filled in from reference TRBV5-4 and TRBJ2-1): ETGVTQSPTHLIKTRGQQVTLRCSSQSGHNTVSWYQQALGQGPQFIFQYYREEENGRGNFPPRFSGLQFPNYSSELNVNALELDDSALYLCASSLGGPYNEQFFGPGTRLTVL.

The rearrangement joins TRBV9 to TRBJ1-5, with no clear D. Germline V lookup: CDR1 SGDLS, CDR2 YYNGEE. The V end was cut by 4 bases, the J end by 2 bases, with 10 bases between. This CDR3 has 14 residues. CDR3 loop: CASSRSGGNQPQHF. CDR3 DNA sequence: TGTGCCAGCAGCCGGTCAGGCGGCAATCAGCCCCAGCATTTT.